The next 26 T cell receptor beta chains were all read from a single sample in a study of kidney transplant recipient with SARS-CoV-2 infection. MiXCR was run by TCRdb on the reads, yielding one entry per CDR3 protein. The sample yields 200,000 to 250,000 distinct CDR3 sequences, less than 35% seen once. The source was a blood sample, collected at baseline and on roughly day 110 from a kidney transplant recipient. The source of these receptors is a male patient younger than 45 who had COVID-19 and was a kidney transplant recipient. Some T cells may trace back to the graft donor.

As concerns this clonotype: A read error may explain this, as a much larger clone is one base away. The chain links TRBV6-2 or TRBV6-3 to TRBJ1-2; the D gene is possibly TRBD1 (6 bases). Germline values: CDR1 MNHEY, CDR2 SVGEGT. The CDR3 has 13 residues. V lost 8 bases to trimming and J lost 5 bases, with 15 bases between them. CDR3 bases: TGTGCCAGCGGCGCGAGACAGGCATATGGCTACACCTTC. Residues: CASGARQAYGYTF.

This clonotype has ten or more counts. The chain has TRBV7-9 and TRBJ2-5; a weak D match, TRBD1 (6 bases). Germline V gives CDR1 SEHNR, CDR2 FQNEAQ (reference sequence). V lost 5 bases to trimming and J lost 7 bases, with 17 bases between them. The CDR3 consists of 14 residues. The chain's CDR3 is CASSIEQGRGTQYF. The CDR3 nucleotides are TGTGCCAGCAGCATAGAACAGGGCCGAGGGACCCAGTACTTC.

This clonotype has at least ten counts. This chain links TRBV27 with TRBJ2-7; maybe TRBD2 (5 bases). This CDR3 is built from 13 residues. In germline, CDR1 is MNHEY, CDR2 SMNVEV (reference sequence). V was clipped by 5 bases and J by 6 bases, with 14 bases between them. The CDR3 spells CASSRLPPGEQYF. Here the CDR3 DNA reads TGTGCCAGCAGTAGACTACCACCCGGCGAGCAGTACTTC.

This clonotype was found many times. The chain couples TRBV24-1 to TRBJ2-5; D is unclear. Trimming shortened V by 4 bases and J by 2 bases, and 10 bases separated the two germline ends. Germline CDR1 reads KGHDR; CDR2 reads SFDVKD. The CDR3 covers 14 residues. CDR3 DNA sequence: TGTGCCACCAGTGACCGGGCAACTCAAGAGACCCAGTACTTC. Amino acids: CATSDRATQETQYF.

The chain carries TRBV9 and TRBJ1-2; D gene uncertain. The CDR3 contains 17 residues. Germline loops: CDR1 SGDLS, CDR2 YYNGEE. Deletions cut 0 bases from V and 6 bases from J, with 21 bases between. The CDR3 here is CASSVDVRNSGYNGYTF. The CDR3 coding sequence is TGTGCCAGCAGCGTAGACGTCCGGAACAGTGGTTACAATGGCTACACCTTC.

This clonotype was observed many times. CDR3 coding DNA: TGTGCCAGCAGCAACGAAAAAACAAGCAGAAAGACCTATGGCTACACCTTC. Its protein product is CASSNEKTSRKTYGYTF. The V gene is TRBV11-2, the J gene TRBJ1-2, with D unresolved. The CDR3 contains 17 residues. Trimming left V 5 bases short and J 4 bases short, with 23 bases between. Germline values: CDR1 SGHAT, CDR2 FQNNGV.

Note on this clonotype: A much larger clone lies a single base off, so this may be a read error. J is TRBJ1-1 and V is TRBV30, with D hard to call. Per germline, CDR1 GTSNPN and CDR2 SVGIG (reference sequence). This CDR3 region has 15 residues. CDR3 sequence: CAWSVEERRSTKAFF. Here the CDR3 DNA reads TGTGCCTGGAGTGTAGAAGAACGGCGTAGCACTAAAGCTTTCTTT. The whole variable domain, remainder taken from reference TRBV30 and TRBJ1-1, is SQTIHQWPATLVQPVGSPLSLECTVEGTSNPNLYWYRQAAGRGLQLLFYSVGIGQISSEVPQNLSASRPQDRQFILSSKKLLLSDSGFYLCAWSVEERRSTKAFFGQGTRLTVV.

With regard to this clonotype: A much larger clonotype is one base distant, so this may be a read error. The chain combines TRBV20-1 with TRBJ2-7; 8 bases agree with TRBD2. Germline values: CDR1 DFQATT, CDR2 SNEGSKA (reference sequence). The CDR3 spans 16 residues. This CDR3 reads CNARGLLAGGSYEQYF. CDR3 DNA sequence: TGCAATGCTAGGGGTCTGTTGGCGGGGGGCTCCTACGAGCAGTACTTC.

Worth noting for this clonotype: This may be a read error, as it is one base from a much larger clone. The chain links TRBV5-5 to TRBJ1-2; D remains unclear. Looked up from germline, CDR1 is SGHKS and CDR2 is YYEKEE (reference sequence). The CDR3 is made up of 16 amino acids. V lost 7 bases, J lost 4 bases, and 23 bases lay in between. The CDR3 is CASGIFVPRKTYGYTF. The CDR3 DNA follows: TGTGCCAGCGGGATATTTGTCCCGCGAAAGACCTATGGCTACACCTTC. Full variable domain (missing parts from reference TRBV5-5 and TRBJ1-2): DAGVTQSPTHLIKTRGQQVTLRCSPISGHKSVSWYQQVLGQGPQFIFQYYEKEERGRGNFPDRFSARQFPNYSSELNVNALLLGDSALYLCASGIFVPRKTYGYTFGSGTRLTVV.

The genes are TRBV6-5 and TRBJ2-3; D possibly corresponds to TRBD2 (5 bases). The V end lost 0 bases, the J end lost 2 bases, and 12 bases lay between the germline ends. The CDR3 length is 16 residues. Germline V gene sequence: CDR1 MNHEY, CDR2 SVGAGI. In nucleotides, the CDR3 is TGTGCCAGCAGTTACTCTTGGAGGTTGGCCACAGATACGCAGTATTTT. Residues: CASSYSWRLATDTQYF.

A word on this clonotype: A much larger clone is a single base away; this may be a read error. No conserved phenylalanine or tryptophan is present at the end of the CDR3, so a read error is the likely explanation. The rearrangement joins TRBV5-1 to TRBJ2-3, with D possibly called TRBD1 or TRBD2 (6 bases each). The CDR3 sequence is 15 residues long. The V gene lost 0 bases and the J gene lost 4 bases, with 12 bases spanning the gap. Germline assignment: CDR1 SGHRS and CDR2 YFSETQ. CDR3 in DNA: TGCGCCAGCAGCTTGGGGGGGGCTATGCCAGATACGCAGTATTAT. Its translation is CASSLGGAMPDTQYY.

About this clonotype itself: A much larger clonotype is one base distant, so this may be a read error. The CDR3 does not end in the conserved phenylalanine or tryptophan, so this is likely a read error. The chain carries TRBV5-5 and TRBJ1-2; D gene uncertain. The germline V and J ends were trimmed by 6 bases and 4 bases, with 22 bases remaining between them. CDR3 length: 16 residues. CDR1 and CDR2 from the germline V gene are SGHKS and YYEKEE (reference sequence). CDR3 amino acids: CASKLVVSRKTYGYTL. CDR3 coding DNA: TGTGCCAGCAAGTTAGTTGTCTCGCGAAAGACCTATGGCTACACCCTC.

This clonotype was recorded at least ten times. The V call is TRBV4-3, the J call TRBJ1-2; D ambiguous. The CDR3 covers 17 residues. Germline CDR1 is LGHNA and CDR2 is YSLEER. Trimming took 5 bases from V and 4 from J, leaving 23 bases between them. CDR3 in DNA: TGCGCCAGCAGCAGCATAGTAGGACGTCGAAAGACCTATGGCTACACCTTC. Translating gives CASSSIVGRRKTYGYTF.

The chain recombines TRBV7-1 with TRBJ1-2; no definite D call. TRBV7-1 is noted as an ORF with a role that remains uncertain. Trimming stripped 2 bases from V and 4 bases from J, with 20 bases between. There are 17 residues in the CDR3. The CDR3 region has the DNA TGTGCCAGCAGCTCATGTCATCACGAGGGAAAGACCTATGGCTACACCTTC. Translating it yields CASSSCHHEGKTYGYTF.

This clonotype has a handful of counts. The chain combines TRBV5-8 with TRBJ1-3, with 7 nucleotides matching TRBD1. CDR3 size: 16 residues. CDR1 and CDR2 from the germline V gene are SGHTS and YDEGEE. V lost 6 bases and J lost 2; bases outside the gene matches: 11. The DNA for the CDR3 is TGTGCCAGCAAGACCAGAAGGGGGCAGGCTGGAAACACCATATATTTT. Translated, it gives CASKTRRGQAGNTIYF.

This clonotype was seen more than once but under ten times. A read error may explain this, as a much larger clone is one base away. This rearrangement joins TRBV4-2 to TRBJ2-7; the D gene is possibly TRBD1 (5 bases). This CDR3 spans 14 amino acids. The germline V gene has CDR1 LGHNA and CDR2 YNFKEQ. CDR3 residues: CAGSQEGRDYEQYF. DNA of the CDR3: TGTGCCGGCAGCCAAGAAGGCAGGGACTACGAGCAGTACTTC.

About this clonotype itself: Just one base apart from a much larger clone, this may be a read error. The rearrangement links TRBV5-6 to TRBJ2-7; D possibly corresponds to TRBD1 (7 bases). The CDR3 totals 16 residues. From germline, CDR1 is SGHDT and CDR2 YYEEEE. CDR3 in amino acids: CTSSFLGQEGLYEQYF. In DNA form, the CDR3 reads TGTACCAGCAGCTTCCTAGGACAGGAGGGATTGTACGAGCAGTACTTC.

On this clonotype: This may stem from a read error, because a much larger clone lies one nucleotide away. The gene calls are TRBV29-1 and TRBJ2-1; perhaps TRBD2 as D (7 bases). The germline gives CDR1 SQVTM, CDR2 ANQGSEA. This CDR3 region has 11 residues. V lost 7 bases and J lost 9, with 13 bases in between. The CDR3 nucleotides are TGCAGCGGTGGGGAGGGGGTTGAGCAGTTCTTC. It translates to CSGGEGVEQFF.

The table lists this clonotype with a few counts. V usage is TRBV20-1 and J usage is TRBJ2-1; D possibly uses TRBD1 or TRBD2 (5 bases each). V was shortened by 6 bases and J by 0 bases, with 12 bases between the two germline ends. This CDR3 is 14 amino acids long. The germline gives CDR1 DFQATT, CDR2 SNEGSKA (reference sequence). The DNA for the CDR3 is TGCAGTGCCCCCCCTGGGGGCTCCTACAATGAGCAGTTCTTC. As protein: CSAPPGGSYNEQFF.

This clonotype appeared many times. The CDR3 here is CASSPRRAQETQYF. CDR3 bases: TGTGCCAGCTCACCACGTCGAGCCCAAGAGACCCAGTACTTC. V gene TRBV18 combines with J gene TRBJ2-5, with D uncertain. Trimming removed 1 base from V and 1 base from J, with 7 bases in between. Germline lookup yields CDR1 KGHSH and CDR2 LQKENI. CDR3 length: 14 amino acids.

Many counts were recorded for this clonotype. The chain carries TRBV6-2 or TRBV6-3 and TRBJ1-2; no firm D call. Per the germline V gene, CDR1 is MNHEY and CDR2 is SVGEGT. Trimming stripped 5 bases from V and 4 bases from J, with 23 bases between. CDR3 length: 17 amino acids. CDR3 sequence (DNA): TGTGCCAGCAGTCCCCATGCCTGCATCGGAAAGACCTATGGCTACACCTTC. Residues: CASSPHACIGKTYGYTF.

Notes on this clonotype: This may come from a read error, since a much larger clone is one base off. The V call is TRBV7-8, the J call TRBJ1-2; D remains ambiguous. Germline-derived CDR1 and CDR2 are SGHVS and FQNEAQ. This CDR3 is built from 17 residues. CDR3 DNA sequence: TGTGCCAGCAGCCCCGGGATGTTTACCCGAAAGACCTATGGCCACACCTTC. Residues: CASSPGMFTRKTYGHTF.

In this sample, this clonotype turned up once. This may be a read error: a much more frequent sequence differs by one nucleotide. The V and J genes are TRBV3-1 and TRBJ2-5; D not certain. Per the germline V gene, CDR1 is LGHDT and CDR2 is YNNKEL (reference sequence). CDR3 length equals 17 residues. CDR3 sequence (DNA): TGTGCCAACAGCTGGACCAATCCCATTTCTTTCTCTGAGACCCAGTACTTC. Residues: CANSWTNPISFSETQYF.

This clonotype was recorded at least ten times. V and J are TRBV19 and TRBJ1-3; the D is unclear. Trimming removed 3 bases at V and 0 bases at J, with 6 bases between. The CDR3 runs 14 residues. Germline V gene sequence: CDR1 LNHDA, CDR2 SQIVND (reference sequence). The CDR3 region has the DNA TGTGCCAGTAGTATTAGGGCCTCTGGAAACACCATATATTTT. Encoded protein: CASSIRASGNTIYF.

This clonotype was seen a handful of times. V and J are TRBV16 and TRBJ1-2; D ambiguous. The V and J ends lost 5 bases and 4 bases respectively, with 23 bases between them. Germline values: CDR1 KGHSY, CDR2 FQNENV. This CDR3 contains 17 residues. This CDR3 is CASSRTLVVRKTYGYTF. The CDR3 DNA is TGTGCCAGCAGCAGAACTTTGGTCGTTAGAAAGACCTATGGCTACACCTTC.

This clonotype appeared once. A read error may be the cause here, since a much bigger clone is one base away. The chain uses TRBV11-3 and TRBJ2-4, with D uncertain. The DNA end lines up better with TRBJ1-2; the J call may be wrong. The germline CDR1 and CDR2 sequences are SGHNT and YENEEA. The CDR3 loop spans 17 amino acids. The DNA for the CDR3 is TGTGCCAGCAGCATTCGAGGCGATCTCGGAAAGACCTATAGCTACACCTTC. Translation gives CASSIRGDLGKTYSYTF.